The 3 T cell receptor beta chains given below trace back to one sample, sequenced in a study of post-analysis software for immune sequencing data. Study results and limitations: Patients used five TRBV segments, including TRBV5-6, TRBV5-1 and TRBV20-1, more often than controls.

Prepared libraries of TCR beta cDNA carried unique molecular identifiers. MiXCR, run by TCRdb on the PCR reads, gives a single entry per CDR3 protein. The table includes roughly 410,000 distinct CDR3 sequences, less than 40% detected once. These receptors lack a known antigen. The sample comprised blood. These receptors were obtained from a girl under 18 with multiple sclerosis.

The chain carries TRBV29-1 and TRBJ2-3; 8 nucleotides agree with TRBD1. V lost 3 bases, J lost 3 bases, and 20 bases stayed unmatched. Per germline, CDR1 SQVTM and CDR2 ANQGSEA. This CDR3 has 19 amino acids. CDR3 protein: CSVDPPADPAGQATDTQYF. The CDR3 coding sequence is TGCAGCGTTGACCCACCTGCGGACCCCGCGGGACAGGCTACAGATACGCAGTATTTT.

V is TRBV11-2 and J is TRBJ1-4; D unresolved. CDR1 and CDR2 (germline): SGHAT, FQNNGV. The ends were cut back, 1 base at V and 6 bases at J, with 12 bases in the middle. The CDR3 totals 15 residues. CDR3 loop: CASSLGVAGHEKLFF. In nucleotides, the CDR3 is TGTGCCAGCAGCTTAGGGGTGGCCGGACATGAAAAACTGTTTTTT.

This clonotype occurred a few times. V usage is TRBV6-2 or TRBV6-3 and J usage is TRBJ1-1; no reliable D call. Deletions cut 2 bases from V and 1 base from J, with 2 bases between. This CDR3 is 12 amino acids long. CDR1 and CDR2 from the germline V gene are MNHEY and SVGEGT. CDR3 protein: CASSYPNTEAFF. The CDR3 DNA reads as TGTGCCAGCAGTTACCCGAACACTGAAGCTTTCTTT.